This TCR beta chain was sequenced during a study of blood T cell repertoires in COVID-19. The wider study: Nucleic acid was either cDNA or gDNA, and it came from T cells, B-cell-depleted T cells, or PBMCs.

Profiling relied on immunoSEQ multiplex PCR, and the TCRdb table lists in-frame clones only, not all of them. The sample has 60,000 or so clones, around 86% seen once; the top ten hold about 4%. With 5 bases clipped from V and 6 bases from J, the junction kept 9 bases outside the gene matches. The germline CDR1 and CDR2 sequences are LNHDA and SQIVND (reference sequence). The CDR3 consists of 14 residues. The J gene is TRBJ2-7, the V gene TRBV19, with 8 bases matching TRBD2. The receptor comes from a woman of 80 years or more with acute or convalescent COVID-19. The material sequenced was peripheral blood. The CDR3 sequence: CASSHSGSVREQYF. DNA for the CDR3: TGTGCCAGTAGTCACAGCGGGAGCGTCCGCGAGCAGTACTTC.